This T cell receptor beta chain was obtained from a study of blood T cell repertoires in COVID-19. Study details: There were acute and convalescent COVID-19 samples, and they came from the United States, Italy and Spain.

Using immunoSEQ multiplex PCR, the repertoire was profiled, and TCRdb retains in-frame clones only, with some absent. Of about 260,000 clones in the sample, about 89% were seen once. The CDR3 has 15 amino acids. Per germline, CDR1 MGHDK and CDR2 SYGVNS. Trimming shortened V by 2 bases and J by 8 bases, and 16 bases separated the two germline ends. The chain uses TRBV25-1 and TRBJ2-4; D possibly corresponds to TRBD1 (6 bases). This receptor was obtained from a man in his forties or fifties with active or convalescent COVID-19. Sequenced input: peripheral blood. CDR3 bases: TGTGCCAGCAGTGAAGGAGGACAGTCACAGGACATTCAGTACTTC. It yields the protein CASSEGGQSQDIQYF.